This TCR beta chain derives from a study of T cells in Graves' hyperthyroidism and ophthalmopathy. RNA transcripts were the template for amplifying TCR beta CDR3 regions. The TCR CDR3 was amplified in a first-round RT-PCR using the HTBI primer set. MiXCR, run by TCRdb on the multiplex PCR reads, gives a single entry per CDR3 protein. The profile shows about 520,000 distinct CDR3 sequences, roughly a quarter of them singletons. The J segment lost 0 bases and the V segment lost 6 bases, leaving 11 bases of the junction unmatched. This CDR3 comprises 17 residues. This chain connects TRBV12-3 or TRBV12-4 to TRBJ1-5; 7 bases are a match to TRBD1. The origin of this receptor is a woman aged 25-40 years with Graves' ophthalmopathy. What was sequenced was blood. CDR3 amino acids: CASRYYRTGDSNQPQHF. The CDR3, as DNA: TGTGCCAGCAGATACTACCGGACAGGAGATAGCAATCAGCCCCAGCATTTT.